This record covers a single T cell receptor beta chain. The data are from a study of blood T cell repertoires in COVID-19. The germline gives CDR1 MNHEY, CDR2 SVGAGI. Trimming at V came to 6 bases and at J to 5 bases, leaving 11 bases not matched to a gene. The CDR3 runs to 15 residues. The data were produced by immunoSEQ multiplex PCR, yet TCRdb's version contains in-frame clones alone and is incomplete. Of about 250,000 clones in the sample, nearly 90% were seen once. The receptor was isolated from a woman in her thirties or forties who had recovered from COVID-19. The V call is TRBV6-5, the J call TRBJ2-5; TRBD1 matches 8 bases. The specimen was peripheral blood. The CDR3 loop is CASRSDRGRGETQYF. CDR3 in DNA: TGTGCCAGCAGATCAGACAGGGGCCGGGGGGAGACCCAGTACTTC.